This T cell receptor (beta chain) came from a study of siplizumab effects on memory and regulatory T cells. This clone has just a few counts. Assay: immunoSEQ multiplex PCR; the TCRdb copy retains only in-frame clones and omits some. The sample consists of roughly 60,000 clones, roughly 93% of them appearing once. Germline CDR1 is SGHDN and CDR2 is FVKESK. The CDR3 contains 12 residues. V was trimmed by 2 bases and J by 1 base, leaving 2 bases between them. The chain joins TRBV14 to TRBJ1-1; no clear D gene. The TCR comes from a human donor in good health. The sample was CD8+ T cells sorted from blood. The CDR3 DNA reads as TGTGCCAGCAGCCAATGGAACACTGAAGCTTTCTTT. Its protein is CASSQWNTEAFF.